Sequencing of this T cell receptor (beta chain) was carried out in a study of blood T cells in healthy people across ages (dated by TCRdb to about 2015). Study-level background: In model experiments, roughly one uniquely barcoded TCR beta cDNA molecule per two T cells was captured by template switching. To track age-related changes in TCR beta repertoire diversity, the study relied on deep sequencing normalized with unique cDNA molecular identifiers. The donors were split into four age groups: young (average around 15 years), middle-aged (about 40), aged (around 67) and long-lived (approximately 80). To avoid experimental bias, donors of different ages were distributed randomly across sequencing lanes. The study analyzed two additional independent replicas of 1 million unique cDNA reads from the same blood draw for two donors, one aged 18 to 30 and one aged 80 or older. What the study reported, not specific to this receptor: Observed TCR beta diversity per million T cells fell roughly linearly with age, and a significant reduction was already apparent by age around 40. The percentage of naive T cells measured by flow cytometry correlated strongly with observed TCR beta diversity. Total diversity estimates from one million sequenced T cells were considered lower bounds and underestimates. Since profiling was done on bulk unsorted PBMCs, naive and antigen-experienced compartments could not be conclusively compared. Because donor CMV infection status was unknown, age-related changes in expanded clonotypes were potentially confounded. Compared with the aged group, the long-lived group had more naive CD4+ T cells, fewer expanded clones and increased TCR diversity, suggesting age selection.

Library preparation was by 5' RACE. Instrument on record: Illumina HiSeq 2500. A second PCR of roughly 7 to 12 cycles was performed with a sample-barcoded 5' primer and a J-beta primer mix. Each TCR beta cDNA molecule received a unique molecular identifier from a template-switch 5' adaptor carrying 12 random nucleotides. Each sample yielded at least 2.5 million CDR3-containing paired-end reads. All of the RNA was converted into first-strand cDNA using the Mint cDNA synthesis kit, with a TRBC-specific oligonucleotide serving as the primer. Following uracil-DNA glycosylase treatment, all cDNA underwent a first 18-cycle PCR with the universal primers M1SS and BC2_uni_R. Turning to the authors' computational methods: For normalization, 1 million high-quality reads, each with a distinct molecular identifier, were randomly selected from each sample. Instead of being binned into consensus sequences, reads that shared molecular identifiers were thrown out. MiTCR, run with a Q25 quality threshold and the strictest error-elimination algorithm, handled CDR3 identification, clonotype clustering and error correction. A nonparametric unseen species model using Euler transformation provided a lower-bound estimate of total TCR beta diversity. TCRdb reprocessed the public reads (quality trimming at Q25 with fastp, clone calling with MiXCR) and kept in-frame beta chains. Rows are unified per CDR3 protein, each entry keeping the most common DNA and genes. Here the V and J calls rest on TCRdb's processing, not on the authors' analysis. The sample contains approximately 1.5 million distinct CDR3 sequences, about 35% of them found a single time. Approximately 10% of the sample is taken by the ten largest.

A word on this clonotype: Its specific antigen is unknown. No quality values exist for individual bases; no much larger clone is one base distant.

V is reduced by 3 bases and J by 2 bases, leaving a spacing of 17 bases between them. The germline V gene (reference sequence) sets CDR1 to MNHEY and CDR2 to SMNVEV. CDR3 length: 16 amino acids, cysteine to phenylalanine. The read is trimmed to its CDR3 DNA, 48 bases read in frame from base 1. The donors were under 40 Caucasian individuals from Russia, aged roughly 6 to 90 years, who were systemically healthy. Each donor gave around 9 milliliters of peripheral blood, collected into EDTA-treated Vacutainer tubes. PBMCs were isolated by Ficoll-Paque density-gradient centrifugation, with at least 6.5 million obtained per sample. Trizol reagent was used to extract total RNA from PBMCs, with at least 5.5 micrograms per sample. The percentages of naive CD45RAhigh/CD27high T cells were determined by flow cytometry on a PBMC aliquot from every donor.

In this chain, TRBV27 is recombined with TRBJ2-7; possibly the D gene is TRBD2, per 5 matching bases. Sequenced material: blood. This sequence was found in a woman younger than 45 in good health. CDR3 loop: CASSLVWGEVPYEQYF. The nucleotide sequence reads as follows: TGTGCCAGCAGTTTGGTCTGGGGAGAGGTTCCCTACGAGCAGTACTTC.